The rows below give T cell receptor beta chains drawn from one sample of a study of T cell changes during pregnancy in multiple sclerosis. Assay: immunoSEQ multiplex PCR; the TCRdb copy retains only in-frame clones and omits some. Of about 59,000 clones listed, about 86% were seen once; the top ten hold approximately 5%. Material: peripheral blood from another person, used as feeder cells. These receptor sequences come from a human donor whose cells served as feeder cells for cultures in a pregnancy study. CDR3s include the opening cysteine and the closing phenylalanine or tryptophan. A D gene is named only where the DNA matches it firmly. For some rows the clone size is stated as once, few or many, or as a class when expanded; others skip it.

v_call	clone_size	j_call	d_call	cdr3_aa	cdr3_nt
TRBV6-1	NA	TRBJ2-1	NA	CASSEASLTREEQFF	TGTGCCAGCAGTGAAGCGAGCCTTACCCGCGAGGAGCAGTTCTTC
TRBV5-1	NA	TRBJ2-3	TRBD2	CASSWTSGDTQYF	TGCGCCAGCAGCTGGACTAGCGGAGATACGCAGTATTTT
TRBV29-1	NA	TRBJ2-6	TRBD1	CSAYDRAGANVLTF	TGCAGCGCATACGACAGGGCTGGGGCCAACGTCCTGACTTTC
TRBV4-2	NA	TRBJ1-5	NA	CASSQEAGTRNQPQHF	TGTGCCAGCAGCCAAGAAGCCGGCACCCGCAATCAGCCCCAGCATTTT
TRBV5-1	once	TRBJ2-2	TRBD1	CASSLGMDRIFTNTGELFF	TGCGCCAGCAGCTTGGGGATGGACAGGATCTTTACGAACACCGGGGAGCTGTTTTTT
TRBV6-5	NA	TRBJ2-7	NA	CASSYSQAKPYEQYF	TGTGCCAGCAGTTACTCACAGGCGAAGCCCTACGAGCAGTACTTC
TRBV30	NA	TRBJ1-2	TRBD1	CAWRADGTGNTF	TGTGCCTGGAGGGCCGACGGGACAGGCAACACCTTC
TRBV5-4	medium-sized	TRBJ1-2	TRBD1	CASSPGTGYGYTF	TGTGCCAGCAGCCCCGGGACAGGCTATGGCTACACCTTC
TRBV6-5	NA	TRBJ2-5	NA	CASSSGQQETQYF	TGTGCCAGCAGCAGTGGACAGCAAGAGACCCAGTACTTC
TRBV12-5	NA	TRBJ1-1	TRBD1	CASGHHRGQSVTEAFF	TGTGCTAGTGGCCATCACAGGGGGCAATCGGTCACTGAAGCTTTCTTT
TRBV30	NA	TRBJ2-1	TRBD2	CACTVRTSVYNEQFF	TGTGCCTGCACGGTGCGGACTAGCGTCTACAATGAGCAGTTCTTC
TRBV11-2	NA	TRBJ2-5	TRBD2	CASSPVPGGKETQYF	TGTGCCAGCAGCCCCGTCCCGGGAGGCAAAGAGACCCAGTACTTC
TRBV4-2	NA	TRBJ2-7	TRBD2	CASSFRTSGNKHYEQYF	TGTGCCAGCAGCTTCCGGACTAGCGGGAACAAACACTACGAGCAGTACTTC
TRBV30	NA	TRBJ1-5	NA	CAWSGFLNQPQHF	TGTGCCTGGAGTGGTTTCCTCAATCAGCCCCAGCATTTT
TRBV5-5	NA	TRBJ2-7	TRBD1	CASSLGQGAYEQYF	TGTGCCAGCAGCTTGGGACAGGGCGCCTACGAGCAGTACTTC
TRBV5-4	NA	TRBJ2-3	NA	CASSLTGSNTDTQYF	TGTGCCAGCAGCTTGACAGGGTCTAACACAGATACGCAGTATTTT
TRBV14	NA	TRBJ2-7	NA	CASSQGYRSSYEQYF	TGTGCCAGCAGCCAAGGTTACAGGAGCTCCTACGAGCAGTACTTC
TRBV9	NA	TRBJ2-1	NA	CASSVGLGLGNEQFF	TGTGCCAGCAGCGTAGGACTGGGACTGGGGAATGAGCAGTTCTTC
TRBV28	NA	TRBJ1-4	NA	CASSLFQGLFNEKLFF	TGTGCCAGCAGTTTATTCCAGGGGCTTTTTAATGAAAAACTGTTTTTT
TRBV5-1	NA	TRBJ1-6	NA	CATASGTTNSPLHF	TGCGCCACCGCTTCAGGCACGACTAACTCACCCCTCCACTTT
TRBV7-2	NA	TRBJ2-7	TRBD1	CASSLTGASSYEQYF	TGTGCCAGCAGCCTTACAGGGGCCAGCTCCTACGAGCAGTACTTC
TRBV28	NA	TRBJ2-1	TRBD2	CASDGTSGSRSYNEQFF	TGTGCCAGCGACGGGACTAGCGGGAGTAGATCCTACAATGAGCAGTTCTTC
TRBV11-2	NA	TRBJ2-5	TRBD1	CASSTRDRGLQETQYF	TGTGCCAGCAGCACACGGGACAGGGGCCTCCAAGAGACCCAGTACTTC
TRBV19	NA	TRBJ2-1	TRBD2	CASSIGGTSGTREQFF	TGTGCCAGTAGTATAGGGGGGACTAGCGGGACGCGTGAGCAGTTCTTC